Listed below are T cell receptor beta chains from one sample, sequenced in a study of blood T cell repertoires in COVID-19. Libraries were prepared by immunoSEQ multiplex PCR; TCRdb keeps only in-frame clonotypes and omits some of them. The table shows around 300,000 clones, with nearly 90% occurring only once. The sequenced sample consisted of PBMCs or T cells enriched from blood (not recorded which). The receptor source for this set is a woman in her twenties or thirties who had recovered from COVID-19. Both conserved end residues are part of each CDR3. Each record gives: J gene, D gene, V gene, clone size, CDR3 DNA, CDR3 protein. A D gene is named only where the DNA matches it firmly. Rows may omit the clone size; those that give it use once, few, many or a size class.

>TRBJ1-2|TRBD1|TRBV7-9|.
TGTGCCAGCAAGCACGGACAGGGCCGCTATGGCTACACCTTC
CASKHGQGRYGYTF
>TRBJ1-1|.|TRBV27|.
TGTGCCAGCAGCCCGGACTCGTCTATGAACACTGAAGCTTTCTTT
CASSPDSSMNTEAFF
>TRBJ1-2|.|TRBV20-1|.
TGCATCGTCGGGGGGGACTATGGCTACACCTTC
CIVGGDYGYTF
>TRBJ1-6|TRBD1|TRBV11-1|few
TGTGCCAGCAGCCACGGACAGGGAGGTTCACCCCTCCACTTT
CASSHGQGGSPLHF
>TRBJ2-1|TRBD2|TRBV6-2/TRBV6-3|few
TGTGCCAGCAGTTTCCAGGCTTACCGACTAGCTGATGAGCAGTTCTTC
CASSFQAYRLADEQFF
>TRBJ2-1|TRBD2|TRBV5-5|.
TGTGCCAGCAGCTTGGGTCCGGGAGGGTGGCCCTACAATGAGCAGTTCTTC
CASSLGPGGWPYNEQFF
>TRBJ2-3|.|TRBV5-1|.
TGCGCCAGCAGCTTGGCCACTGCGGGTACAGCTAGCACAGATACGCAGTATTTT
CASSLATAGTASTDTQYF
>TRBJ2-5|TRBD1|TRBV7-9|.
TGTGCCAGCAGCTTGGGGACAGGGGGTGTAGAGACCCAGTACTTC
CASSLGTGGVETQYF
>TRBJ2-7|.|TRBV5-1|.
TGCGCCAGCAGCCCGATTAGCAGCACGTTGGGCGAGCAGTACTTC
CASSPISSTLGEQYF
>TRBJ2-1|TRBD2|TRBV9|.
TGTGCCAGCAGCGTAGGGACTAGCGCCTACAATGAGCAGTTCTTC
CASSVGTSAYNEQFF
>TRBJ2-3|TRBD1|TRBV24-1|.
TGTGCCACCAGTGATCTTAACAGGGGAAGGCTTTTGGGTGCCACAGATACGCAGTATTTT
CATSDLNRGRLLGATDTQYF
>TRBJ2-5|.|TRBV5-8|.
TGTGCCAGCAGCTTGGCTCTGCGGGATCAAGAGACCCAGTACTTC
CASSLALRDQETQYF
>TRBJ1-2|.|TRBV28|.
TGTGCCGAGAGGGGGATCAATGGCTACACCTTC
CAERGINGYTF
>TRBJ2-5|TRBD2|TRBV9|.
TGTGCCAGCAGCGGGTCGGGACTAGCGGGACTTGGGGAGACCCAGTACTTC
CASSGSGLAGLGETQYF
>TRBJ2-1|TRBD2|TRBV28|.
TGTGCCAGCAGTTTATCGGCAGGGACTAGTATAAGCAATGAGCAGTTCTTC
CASSLSAGTSISNEQFF
>TRBJ1-3|.|TRBV2|.
TGTGCCAGCACCCGGGGATTGGAAGGAAACACCATATATTTT
CASTRGLEGNTIYF
>TRBJ1-6|TRBD1|TRBV28|.
TGTGCCAGCGGACAGGGGGTAAATTATAATTCACCCCTCCACTTT
CASGQGVNYNSPLHF
>TRBJ1-1|TRBD1|TRBV5-1|.
TGCGCCAGCAGCCGGGACAGTTCCCTGAACACTGAAGCTTTCTTT
CASSRDSSLNTEAFF
>TRBJ2-5|TRBD2|TRBV29-1|.
TGCAGCATGGGGGGAGGGGAGGAGACCCAGTACTTC
CSMGGGEETQYF
>TRBJ2-7|.|TRBV7-2|.
TGTGCCAGCAGCTTAGCCAGGGCCTACGAGCAGTACTTC
CASSLARAYEQYF
>TRBJ2-1|.|TRBV19|.
TGTGCCAGTAGTCCCTACGGGAGAGGCTCCTACAATGAGCAGTTCTTC
CASSPYGRGSYNEQFF
>TRBJ1-5|.|TRBV23-1|.
TGCGCCAGCAGTCAAATATGGCAGGTGGGTCAGCCCCAGCATTTT
CASSQIWQVGQPQHF
>TRBJ2-7|.|TRBV28|.
TGTGCCAGCAGTTTTAGGGCAGGGACCTACGAGCAGTACTTC
CASSFRAGTYEQYF
>TRBJ1-2|.|TRBV14|.
TGTGCCAGCAGCCATTCCTCGTCACGGAGTGGGGGCTACACCTTC
CASSHSSSRSGGYTF
>TRBJ2-1|TRBD2|TRBV20-1|once
TGCAGTGCTAGTTCGGCGGGAGGGACCTACAATGAGCAGTTCTTC
CSASSAGGTYNEQFF
>TRBJ1-1|.|TRBV28|.
TGTGCCAGCAGTTTTCCCGGGGACGGGGGAGCTTTCTTT
CASSFPGDGGAFF
>TRBJ2-3|.|TRBV19|.
TGTGCCAGTAGTATACGGGGGCAGGGGGCAGATACGCAGTATTTT
CASSIRGQGADTQYF
>TRBJ1-1|TRBD1|TRBV30|.
TGTGCCTGGACAGTGACAGGGGTGAACACTGAAGCTTTCTTT
CAWTVTGVNTEAFF
>TRBJ2-5|.|TRBV27|.
TGTGCCAGCAGTTTAAGCGGCCCGATGGAGACCCAGTACTTC
CASSLSGPMETQYF
>TRBJ1-1|TRBD1|TRBV19|.
TGTGCCAGTAGTATCCAGGGGGTTGGGGCTGAAGCTTTCTTT
CASSIQGVGAEAFF
>TRBJ1-1|TRBD1|TRBV10-3|once
TGTGCCATCAGCTGGGACAGCAACACTGAAGCTTTCTTT
CAISWDSNTEAFF
>TRBJ1-5|.|TRBV5-5|.
TGTGCCAGCAGCTTGGGGTCTGGAGGACCTCAGCCCCAGCATTTT
CASSLGSGGPQPQHF
>TRBJ2-1|TRBD1|TRBV7-3|once
TGTGCCAGCAGCCCTGGACAGGACCCCAATGAGCAGTTCTTC
CASSPGQDPNEQFF
>TRBJ1-2|.|TRBV7-2|.
TGTGCCAGCAGCTTATCCGGCAGCGGAACGCTGACCTATGGCTACACCTTC
CASSLSGSGTLTYGYTF
>TRBJ1-2|.|TRBV2|.
TGTGCCAGCAGTTACAGGGTTGGCGGCTACACCTTC
CASSYRVGGYTF
>TRBJ2-7|TRBD2|TRBV3-1/TRBV3-2|once
TGTGCCAGCAGCCTAGCGGGAGGTGCCTACGAGCAGTACTTC
CASSLAGGAYEQYF
>TRBJ1-1|.|TRBV11-2|.
TGTGCCAGCAGCTCCCAGGGACTAGGAGCTTTCTTT
CASSSQGLGAFF